This T cell receptor (beta chain) emerged from a study of T-cell reconstitution after alpha-beta-depleted transplantation in children (dated by TCRdb to 2016 to 2018). Background for the entire study: The study quantitatively tracked T-cell immune reconstitution after TCRalphabeta/CD19-depleted allogeneic hematopoietic cell transplantation in children using TCR repertoire profiling.

V gives up 7 bases and J gives up 2 bases, and the segment between their germline ends measures 13 bases. CDR1 and CDR2, per the germline V gene, are SNHLY and FYNNEI. The CDR3 starts with the cysteine, ends with the phenylalanine, and has 14 residues. Just CDR3 DNA is preserved here, 42 bases in frame from base 1. The library was prepared using PCR. TCRdb lists the instrument as Illumina HiSeq 2500. To normalize quantification of the TCRbeta repertoire, the TCR libraries were built with molecular barcoding that relied on unique molecular identifiers. TCRdb itself trimmed the public reads at Q25 with fastp, ran MiXCR and retained productive beta chains. Each CDR3 protein gets just one entry, which takes the most common genes and DNA from the rows behind it. The sample table lists roughly 300,000 distinct CDR3 sequences, approximately 10% of them with a count of one. Around 24% of the sample is in the top ten clones.

Taken with the paper, the label for treatment or condition translates to: allogeneic hematopoietic cell transplantation with graft depleted of TCRalphabeta T cells and CD19 B cells. Transplant recipients were children who received TCRalphabeta/CD19-depleted allogeneic hematopoietic cell grafts. Overall study results and their limits: The apparently early recovery of alphabetaT-cell counts about two months after transplant reportedly depended on only several hundred rapidly expanded clones that came from non-depleted graft cells. In some patients, the high TCRbeta diversity seen at day 60 was put down to recipient T cells and intrathymic progenitors that had survived conditioning. Over the following months the frequencies of hyperexpanded clones went down, and after one year T-cell counts and TCRbeta diversity were mostly credited to newly produced T cells.

This clonotype showed up many times. Which antigen it targets is not known. The record has no base qualities; no much larger clone is one base away. This sequence was found in a male patient between 2 and 15 years old who had a stem cell transplant for chronic granulomatous disease, so the T cells may come from the graft donor. This specimen consisted of peripheral blood, obtained 180 days after TCRalphabeta/CD19-depleted stem cell transplant. The chain uses TRBV2 and TRBJ2-3; the D segment may tentatively be TRBD1 or TRBD2, each giving 5 matched bases. CDR3 sequence: CASTEGSATDTQYF. The sequenced DNA is TGTGCCAGCACCGAGGGGTCGGCCACAGATACGCAGTATTTT.